The 20 T cell receptor beta chains reported below all come from one sample, sequenced in a study of shared clonotypes between healthy human individuals. Profiled with immunoSEQ multiplex PCR; TCRdb holds only in-frame clones, not every one. The sample lists some 2,500,000 clones; under 95% were seen once. The sample comprised naive CD4+ T cells from PBMCs. As for subset: CD45RA+ positively selected. The receptors were gathered from a man younger than 35 in good health. Some clones in this sample may be carry-over from other donors' samples.

The chain employs TRBV5-1 and TRBJ2-7; the match to TRBD2 covers 11 bases. Germline V gene lookup returns CDR1 SGHRS and CDR2 YFSETQ. J was trimmed by 2 bases and V by 0 bases; bases with no gene match: 1. The CDR3 consists of 15 residues. CDR3 bases: TGCGCCAGCAGCTTGGTTAGCGGGAGGGCCTACGAGCAGTACTTC. Translated, it gives CASSLVSGRAYEQYF.

The V gene is TRBV18, the J gene TRBJ2-7; D call uncertain. This CDR3 spans 15 amino acids. Germline CDR1 KGHSH, CDR2 LQKENI. Trimming pared 3 bases from V and 1 base from J, leaving 13 bases between. DNA for the CDR3: TGTGCCAGCTCACCTGTGCAGACTCAATCCTACGAGCAGTACTTC. This codes for CASSPVQTQSYEQYF.

The rearrangement uses TRBV6-1 and TRBJ1-2; perhaps TRBD1 as D (5 bases). CDR1 and CDR2 (germline): MNHNS, SASEGT. CDR3 length equals 14 residues. Trimming removed 7 bases from V and 0 bases from J, with 12 bases in between. The CDR3 DNA follows: TGTGCCAGCACCTGGGGGTCGGCTAACTATGGCTACACCTTC. Residues: CASTWGSANYGYTF.

This clone was seen only once. In the same sample, other DNA sequences code for this CDR3. The gene calls are TRBV29-1 and TRBJ2-7; 10 bases line up with TRBD1. The J segment lost 2 bases and the V segment lost 4 bases, leaving 2 bases of the junction unmatched. The length of the CDR3 is 13 residues. The germline gives CDR1 SQVTM, CDR2 ANQGSEA. CDR3 bases: TGCAGCGTTGTAGGGACAGGGGCCTACGAGCAGTACTTC. This translates into CSVVGTGAYEQYF.

The rearrangement links TRBV7-2 to TRBJ2-7; a possible D gene is TRBD2 (6 bases). Trimming pared 4 bases from V and 2 bases from J, leaving 15 bases between. The CDR3 totals 15 residues. The germline V gene encodes CDR1 SGHTA and CDR2 FQGNSA. CDR3 bases: TGTGCCAGCAGCTCACCAAGACTAGGAGCCTACGAGCAGTACTTC. Protein product: CASSSPRLGAYEQYF.

This chain connects TRBV7-9 to TRBJ1-4; 7 positions agree with TRBD1. Germline CDR1 is SEHNR and CDR2 is FQNEAQ (reference sequence). Losses at the gene ends were 1 base for V and 6 bases for J; bases not matched to a gene: 5. The CDR3 is made up of 15 amino acids. This CDR3 is CASSLGGGIDEKLFF. The DNA for the CDR3 is TGTGCCAGCAGCTTAGGAGGGGGCATCGATGAAAAACTGTTTTTT.

The chain combines TRBV11-3 with TRBJ2-7, with 8 bases lining up with TRBD2. CDR3 length: 17 amino acids. In germline, CDR1 is SGHNT, CDR2 YENEEA. The V gene end was trimmed by 5 bases and the J gene end by 0 bases; junction bases not matched to a gene: 12. The CDR3 here is CASSDGGGPRSSYEQYF. The DNA for the CDR3 is TGTGCCAGCAGCGACGGGGGGGGACCTCGAAGCTCCTACGAGCAGTACTTC.

The CDR3 spells CASSLATEAFF. In DNA, the CDR3 is TGTGCCAGTAGTCTGGCCACTGAAGCTTTCTTT. This chain connects TRBV19 to TRBJ1-1; D uncertain. This CDR3 region has 11 residues. With 5 bases removed from V and 4 bases from J, the gap between germline ends came to 5 bases. CDR1 and CDR2 from the germline V gene are LNHDA and SQIVND (reference sequence). The complete variable domain, with remaining parts taken from reference TRBV19 and TRBJ1-1, reads DGGITQSPKYLFRKEGQNVTLSCEQNLNHDAMYWYRQDPGQGLRLIYYSQIVNDFQKGDIAEGYSVSREKKESFPLTVTSAQKNPTAFYLCASSLATEAFFGQGTRLTVV.

The V gene is TRBV5-6, the J gene TRBJ1-5; tentative D call: TRBD1 (5 bases). This CDR3 is built from 13 residues. From germline, CDR1 is SGHDT and CDR2 YYEEEE. Trimming cost V 3 bases and J 10 bases, with 14 bases left between them. CDR3 loop: CASSSGTYLPQHF. DNA for the CDR3: TGTGCCAGCAGCTCCGGGACCTACCTACCCCAGCATTTT.

V gene TRBV28 combines with J gene TRBJ2-7, with 8 nucleotides matching TRBD2. The length of the CDR3 is 14 residues. V was pared by 6 bases and J by 6 bases, with 10 bases of the junction left unmatched. Germline CDR1 MDHEN, CDR2 SYDVKM. The CDR3 DNA reads TGTGCCAGCAGCCCCGGGGGGGCGGCGCCCGAGCAGTACTTC. This sequence encodes CASSPGGAAPEQYF.

In this sample, this clone turned up once. The chain joins TRBV9 to TRBJ1-3; D is ambiguous. The CDR3 length is 12 residues. V gave up 10 bases and J gave up 0 bases, with 8 bases separating them. CDR1 and CDR2 from the germline V gene are SGDLS and YYNGEE. This chain's CDR3 is CAASDSGNTIYF. CDR3 in DNA: TGTGCCGCTTCGGACTCTGGAAACACCATATATTTT. Drawing the rest from reference TRBV9 and TRBJ1-3, the complete variable domain is DSGVTQTPKHLITATGQRVTLRCSPRSGDLSVYWYQQSLDQGLQFLIQYYNGEERAKGNILERFSAQQFPDLHSELNLSSLELGDSALYFCAASDSGNTIYFGEGSWLTVV.

The V and J genes are TRBV6-5 and TRBJ2-7; 10 positions agree with TRBD1. This CDR3 is 15 amino acids long. Germline-derived CDR1 and CDR2 are MNHEY and SVGAGI. Unmatched junction bases numbered 2, after V lost 0 bases and J lost 3 bases. CDR3 protein: CASSYSTGGVYEQYF. The DNA for the CDR3 is TGTGCCAGCAGTTACTCGACAGGGGGCGTCTACGAGCAGTACTTC.

The chain links TRBV20-1 to TRBJ2-7; D uncertain. CDR1 is DFQATT and CDR2 is SNEGSKA in the germline V gene (reference sequence). This CDR3 has 11 amino acids. V dropped 5 bases and J dropped 7 bases, with 12 bases sitting between them. CDR3 nucleotide sequence: TGCAGTGCTGTACTCATCGGGGAGCAGTACTTC. Amino acids: CSAVLIGEQYF.

Concerning this clone itself: The sample has other DNA sequences that encode this CDR3 too. The V call is TRBV7-3, the J call TRBJ2-7, with D possibly TRBD2 on 6 matching bases. V was clipped by 2 bases and J by 3 bases, with 8 bases between them. In germline, CDR1 is SGHTA, CDR2 FQGTGA. The CDR3 totals 13 residues. Here the CDR3 DNA reads TGTGCCAGCAGCTTAGCGGGAAACTACGAGCAGTACTTC. Protein product: CASSLAGNYEQYF. The variable domain in full, completed from reference TRBV7-3 and TRBJ2-7, reads GAGVSQTPSNKVTEKGKYVELRCDPISGHTALYWYRQSLGQGPEFLIYFQGTGAADDSGLPNDRFFAVRPEGSVSTLKIQRTERGDSAVYLCASSLAGNYEQYFGPGTRLTVT.

The genes are TRBV5-8 and TRBJ1-2; 7 bases line up with TRBD1. Trimming cost V 2 bases and J 2 bases; bases outside gene matches: 3. This CDR3 has 14 residues. CDR1 and CDR2 from the germline V gene are SGHTS and YDEGEE. CDR3 bases: TGTGCCAGCAGCTTACAGGGGAGAAACTATGGCTACACCTTC. Translating gives CASSLQGRNYGYTF.

In its sample, this clone was seen a few times. The chain links TRBV29-1 to TRBJ1-1, with D hard to call. Germline V gene sequence: CDR1 SQVTM, CDR2 ANQGSEA. The CDR3 has 13 residues. Trimming removed 6 bases at V and 0 bases at J, with 11 bases between. In nucleotides, the CDR3 is TGCAGCGTAACCTTATTGTTGAACACTGAAGCTTTCTTT. It is translated as CSVTLLLNTEAFF.

The chain combines TRBV29-1 with TRBJ2-3; D is possibly TRBD1 (6 bases). The CDR3 loop spans 13 amino acids. Trimming pared 6 bases from V and 3 bases from J, leaving 13 bases between. Germline values: CDR1 SQVTM, CDR2 ANQGSEA. CDR3 amino acids: CSVERTETDTQYF. CDR3 DNA: TGCAGCGTAGAAAGGACAGAGACAGATACGCAGTATTTT.

The CDR3 spells CASSRTGESVEQFF. The CDR3 bases are TGTGCCAGCAGCAGAACAGGGGAGTCAGTGGAGCAGTTCTTC. This chain connects TRBV9 to TRBJ2-1; 7 bases are shared with TRBD1. V lost 4 bases, J lost 10 bases, and 11 bases stayed unmatched. Germline CDR1 SGDLS, CDR2 YYNGEE. The CDR3 length is 14 residues.

This chain joins TRBV6-5 and TRBJ2-5; D might be TRBD1 (6 bases). Trimming cost V 3 bases and J 9 bases, with 23 bases left between them. The V gene's germline CDR1 is MNHEY and CDR2 SVGAGI. There are 16 residues in the CDR3. CDR3 residues: CASSYLGATQEGAQYF. As DNA, the CDR3 is TGTGCCAGCAGTTATTTGGGAGCTACCCAAGAGGGGGCCCAGTACTTC.

The chain is built from TRBV7-8 and TRBJ2-1; 10 bases are shared with TRBD1. J gave up 2 bases and V 5 bases, and 3 bases lay outside the gene matches. The CDR3 has 15 residues. Germline V gene data show CDR1 as SGHVS and CDR2 as FQNEAQ. The CDR3 sequence is CASSRDRGTYNEQFF. The DNA of the CDR3 is TGTGCCAGCAGCCGGGACAGGGGCACCTACAATGAGCAGTTCTTC.